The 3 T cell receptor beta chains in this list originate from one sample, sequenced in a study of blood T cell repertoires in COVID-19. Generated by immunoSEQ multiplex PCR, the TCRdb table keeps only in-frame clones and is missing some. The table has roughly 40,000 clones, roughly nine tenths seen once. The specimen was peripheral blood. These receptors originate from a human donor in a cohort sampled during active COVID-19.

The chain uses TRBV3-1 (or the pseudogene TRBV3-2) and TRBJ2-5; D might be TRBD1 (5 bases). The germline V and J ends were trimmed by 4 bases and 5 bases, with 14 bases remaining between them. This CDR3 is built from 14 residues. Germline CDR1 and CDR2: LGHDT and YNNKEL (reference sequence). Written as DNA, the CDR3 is TGTGCCAGCAGCCTATTAGGGGTCGGGGAGACCCAGTACTTC. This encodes CASSLLGVGETQYF.

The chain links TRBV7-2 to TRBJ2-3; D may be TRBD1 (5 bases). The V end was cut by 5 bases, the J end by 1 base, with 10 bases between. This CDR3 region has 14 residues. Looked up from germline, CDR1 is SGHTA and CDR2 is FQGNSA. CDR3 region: CASSADSGTDTQYF. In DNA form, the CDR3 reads TGTGCCAGCAGCGCCGACAGCGGCACAGATACGCAGTATTTT.

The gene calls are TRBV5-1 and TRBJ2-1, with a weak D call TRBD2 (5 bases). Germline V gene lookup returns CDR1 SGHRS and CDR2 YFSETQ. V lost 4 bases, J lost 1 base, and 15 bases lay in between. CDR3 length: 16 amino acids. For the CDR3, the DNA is TGCGCCAGCAGCGTCGCCGGCGGGCGGTCCTACAATGAGCAGTTCTTC. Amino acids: CASSVAGGRSYNEQFF.